This is a list of T cell receptor beta chains from one sample in a study of graft-versus-host responses after intestinal transplantation. Profiled with immunoSEQ multiplex PCR; TCRdb holds only in-frame clones, not every one. This sample has approximately 2,000 clones, with 86% found just once. Sequencing was performed on ileum tissue, taken almost 70 days after transplant. These receptors were obtained from a human patient who received an intestinal transplant, so some T cells may come from the graft donor. Each CDR3 is given with its conserved first and last residue. The D gene is left open where the match is weak. Expanded clones get a size class; other rows say once, few or many, or leave the size out.

j_call clone_size d_call v_call cdr3_aa cdr3_nt
TRBJ2-3 . TRBD1 TRBV11-1 CASSFPWDRSPDTQYF TGTGCCAGCAGCTTTCCTTGGGACAGGTCCCCAGATACGCAGTATTTT
TRBJ1-1 once . TRBV4-1 CASQVPGRYTEAFF TGCGCCAGCCAGGTACCAGGGAGGTACACTGAAGCTTTCTTT
TRBJ2-7 hyperexpanded . TRBV6-6 CARSLITNEQYF TGTGCCAGGTCCCTAATTACGAACGAGCAGTACTTC
TRBJ1-6 once . TRBV4-1 CASSQVTGALPLHF TGCGCCAGCAGCCAAGTTACAGGAGCCTTACCCCTCCACTTT
TRBJ2-1 . . TRBV9 CASSVEVRGGIFF TGTGCCAGCAGCGTAGAAGTCAGGGGCGGGATTTTCTTC
TRBJ1-1 . . TRBV9 CASSVTPSRGSITEAFF TGTGCCAGCAGCGTAACCCCATCGAGGGGTTCGATCACTGAAGCTTTCTTT
TRBJ2-7 . . TRBV9 CASSISGGDYEQYF TGTGCCAGCAGCATTAGCGGAGGGGACTACGAGCAGTACTTC
TRBJ1-1 . . TRBV28 CASRGAGTLLYEAFF TGTGCCAGCAGGGGGGCAGGCACTCTGTTGTATGAAGCTTTCTTT
TRBJ2-1 . TRBD2 TRBV2 CASTAGGPVYNEQFF TGTGCCAGCACTGCGGGAGGGCCGGTGTACAATGAGCAGTTCTTC
TRBJ2-7 . TRBD2 TRBV6-5 CASSLQTSGICEQYF TGTGCCAGCAGCCTACAGACTAGCGGGATTTGCGAGCAGTACTTC
TRBJ1-4 few . TRBV7-3 CASSLGGGEKLFF TGTGCCAGCAGCTTGGGGGGCGGGGAAAAACTGTTTTTT
TRBJ2-7 once . TRBV28 CASSSWGYEQYF TGTGCCAGCAGTTCGTGGGGCTACGAGCAGTACTTC
TRBJ1-6 few . TRBV9 CASSVGDNSPLHF TGTGCCAGCAGCGTGGGGGATAATTCACCCCTCCACTTT
TRBJ2-1 . TRBD2 TRBV2 CASRSGGGAYNEQFF TGTGCCAGCCGTTCGGGAGGGGGGGCCTACAATGAGCAGTTCTTC
TRBJ1-3 . TRBD1 TRBV5-1 CASNSGTGVGNTIYF TGCGCCAGCAACAGCGGGACAGGGGTAGGAAACACCATATATTTT
TRBJ2-3 once TRBD2 TRBV27 CASMDVAGRDTQYF TGTGCCAGCATGGATGTAGCGGGAAGGGATACGCAGTATTTT
TRBJ2-1 . TRBD2 TRBV19 CASSIESSGSNEQFF TGTGCCAGTAGTATAGAATCCAGCGGGAGCAATGAGCAGTTCTTC
TRBJ2-7 . . TRBV13 CASSLSDSGALSYEQYF TGTGCCAGCAGCTTAAGCGACAGCGGAGCACTTTCCTACGAGCAGTACTTC
TRBJ2-7 . TRBD1 TRBV9 CASSPTGGNSYEQYF TGTGCCAGCAGCCCGACAGGGGGCAACTCCTACGAGCAGTACTTC
TRBJ2-7 . . TRBV15 CATSRDSGLSYEQYF TGTGCCACCAGCAGGGACTCGGGCCTATCCTACGAGCAGTACTTC
TRBJ1-1 once . TRBV7-4 CASQSINTEAFF TGTGCCAGTCAGAGTATAAACACTGAAGCTTTCTTT
TRBJ2-1 . . TRBV9 CASSVRGEGYNEQFF TGTGCCAGCAGCGTCAGGGGCGAGGGGTACAATGAGCAGTTCTTC
TRBJ2-2 once TRBD1 TRBV28 CASSRIPRTGAYTGELFF TGTGCCAGCAGCCGAATTCCCCGGACAGGGGCGTACACCGGGGAGCTGTTTTTT
TRBJ2-1 . . TRBV7-4 CASSPAATSGNEQFF TGTGCCAGCAGCCCAGCGGCCACAAGTGGCAATGAGCAGTTCTTC
TRBJ1-2 . . TRBV12-1 CASSFREMGRYFEVYGYTF TGTGCCAGCAGCTTTAGGGAGATGGGGAGGTATTTCGAAGTCTATGGCTACACCTTC
TRBJ2-1 . . TRBV4-1 CASSQDAVFVRDYYNEQFF TGCGCCAGCAGCCAAGATGCTGTTTTTGTTCGGGATTACTACAATGAGCAGTTCTTC
TRBJ2-7 once . TRBV18 CASSPPQGSGYEQYF TGTGCCAGCTCACCACCCCAGGGGAGTGGCTACGAGCAGTACTTC
TRBJ1-1 . . TRBV7-4 CASSLRGNTEAFF TGTGCCAGCAGCTTAAGAGGCAACACTGAAGCTTTCTTT
TRBJ2-4 . TRBD1 TRBV4-1 CASSRGQGVHIQYF TGCGCCAGCAGCCGGGGGCAGGGGGTGCACATTCAGTACTTC
TRBJ2-3 . . TRBV11-1 CASSFVYPEWDAQYF TGTGCCAGCAGCTTTGTCTACCCCGAGTGGGATGCGCAGTATTTT
TRBJ2-7 . . TRBV5-1 CASSFSVPPYEQYF TGCGCCAGCAGCTTTAGCGTTCCCCCCTACGAGCAGTACTTC
TRBJ1-5 . . TRBV27 CASSLVGPLGGWDQPQHF TGTGCCAGCAGTTTAGTGGGCCCATTAGGGGGTTGGGATCAGCCCCAGCATTTT
TRBJ2-7 . TRBD2 TRBV4-3 CATGKQAGDHEQYF TGCGCCACCGGTAAACAGGCGGGGGACCACGAGCAGTACTTC
TRBJ1-6 . . TRBV18 CASSPDHYNSPLHF TGTGCCAGCTCTCCAGACCACTATAATTCACCCCTCCACTTT
TRBJ2-7 . TRBD1 TRBV7-2 CASSRDRGRENEQYF TGTGCCAGCAGCCGGGACAGGGGGCGGGAGAACGAGCAGTACTTC
TRBJ1-5 . . TRBV12-1 CASSPLDRGQGVSNQPQHF TGTGCCAGCAGCCCCCTCGACAGGGGGCAAGGAGTTAGCAATCAGCCCCAGCATTTT
TRBJ1-2 . . TRBV9 CASSAATASYGYTF TGTGCCAGCAGCGCCGCCACAGCGTCCTATGGCTACACCTTC
TRBJ1-1 once . TRBV6-9 CASSYFGNTEAFF TGTGCCAGCAGTTACTTTGGGAACACTGAAGCTTTCTTT
TRBJ2-1 . TRBD1 TRBV6-5 CASSYHGQGPYNEQFF TGTGCCAGCAGTTACCATGGACAGGGGCCCTACAATGAGCAGTTCTTC
TRBJ2-7 . . TRBV7-9 CASSPGWGSTYEQYF TGTGCCAGCAGCCCCGGGTGGGGTTCCACGTACGAGCAGTACTTC
TRBJ1-2 . . TRBV5-6 CASSLDPPPLNYGYTF TGTGCCAGCAGCTTGGACCCCCCTCCACTCAACTATGGCTACACCTTC
TRBJ2-1 . TRBD2 TRBV9 CVSSVAPFSLAGSNEQFF TGTGTCAGCAGCGTAGCCCCCTTTAGTCTAGCGGGATCTAATGAGCAGTTCTTC
TRBJ2-1 . TRBD2 TRBV7-3 CASSLHPWGGTNAGNEQFF TGTGCCAGCAGCTTGCACCCCTGGGGGGGGACTAATGCGGGAAATGAGCAGTTCTTC
TRBJ1-1 . . TRBV29-1 CSVEENTEAFF TGCAGCGTTGAAGAGAACACTGAAGCTTTCTTT
TRBJ1-2 once TRBD1 TRBV23-1 CARGETSLDRDPGYTF TGCGCCAGGGGGGAGACCTCTCTAGACAGGGACCCTGGCTACACCTTC
TRBJ1-1 . . TRBV27 CASSFSAGREAFF TGTGCCAGCAGTTTTTCGGCAGGGCGAGAAGCTTTCTTT
TRBJ1-5 . . TRBV28 CASSLYQEDQPQHF TGTGCCAGCAGTTTATATCAGGAGGATCAGCCCCAGCATTTT